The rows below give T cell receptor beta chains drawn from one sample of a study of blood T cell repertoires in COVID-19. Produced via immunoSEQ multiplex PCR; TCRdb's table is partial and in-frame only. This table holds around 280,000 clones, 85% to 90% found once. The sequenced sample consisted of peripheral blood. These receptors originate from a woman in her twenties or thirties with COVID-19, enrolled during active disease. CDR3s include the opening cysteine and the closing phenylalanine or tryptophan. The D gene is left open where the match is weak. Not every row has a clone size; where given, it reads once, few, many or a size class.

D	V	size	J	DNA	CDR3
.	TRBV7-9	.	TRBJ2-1	TGTGCCAGCAGCTTAGCGAGTCAGGATGAGCAGTTCTTC	CASSLASQDEQFF
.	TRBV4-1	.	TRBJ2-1	TGCGCCAGCAGCCAGGAGGTCGGGGGTCCGACCTACAATGAGCAGTTCTTC	CASSQEVGGPTYNEQFF
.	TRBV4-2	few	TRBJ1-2	TGTGCCAGCAGCCAAACCACCTCGCTACGGGGCTATGGCTACACCTTC	CASSQTTSLRGYGYTF
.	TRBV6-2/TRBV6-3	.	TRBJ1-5	TGTGCCAGCAGTTACAATCGGCGGAAAAGCAATCAGCCCCAGCATTTT	CASSYNRRKSNQPQHF
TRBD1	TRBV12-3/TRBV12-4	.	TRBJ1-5	TGTGCCAGCAGTAAGACAGGGAATCAGCCCCAGCATTTT	CASSKTGNQPQHF
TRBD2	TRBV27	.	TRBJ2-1	TGTGCCAGCAGACTAGCGGGGGAGTCCTACAATGAGCAGTTCTTC	CASRLAGESYNEQFF
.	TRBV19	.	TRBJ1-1	TGTGCCAGTCATCTTGGTCGACCGGGGTGGAACACTGAAGCTTTCTTT	CASHLGRPGWNTEAFF
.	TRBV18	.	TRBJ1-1	TGTGCCAGCTCACCACTCGGGGTGAACACTGAAGCTTTCTTT	CASSPLGVNTEAFF
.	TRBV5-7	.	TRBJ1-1	TGTGCCAGCAGCTACGATGAGGGGAACACTGAAGCTTTCTTT	CASSYDEGNTEAFF
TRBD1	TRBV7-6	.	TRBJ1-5	TGTGCCAGCAGCTTAGCAGGGGGCCCTCAGCCCCAGCATTTT	CASSLAGGPQPQHF
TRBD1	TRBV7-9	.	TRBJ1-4	TGTGCCAGCAGGACAGGGGTTCAGGAAAAACTGTTTTTT	CASRTGVQEKLFF
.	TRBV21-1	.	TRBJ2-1	TGTGCCAGCAGCAAAACGGGAAATTCCCCGGATCCCGCCGGGACCTACAATGAGCAGTTCTTC	CASSKTGNSPDPAGTYNEQFF
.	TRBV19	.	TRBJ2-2	TGTGCCAGTAGTCCCACAGGGAACACCGGGGAGCTGTTTTTT	CASSPTGNTGELFF
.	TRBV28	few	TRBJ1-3	TGTGCCAGCAGTTACCGAGGGCCTGGAAACACCATATATTTT	CASSYRGPGNTIYF
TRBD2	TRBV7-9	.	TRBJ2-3	TGTGCCAGCAGCTCCGCAGGGCGGGGGGGGACAGATACGCAGTATTTT	CASSSAGRGGTDTQYF
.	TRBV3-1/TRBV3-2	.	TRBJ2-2	TGTGCCAGCAGCGAAAGGGGGGGGTCGGGCCCCACCGGGGAGCTGTTTTTT	CASSERGGSGPTGELFF
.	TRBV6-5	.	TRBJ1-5	TGTGCCAGCACCGACAGGCATCAGCCCCAGCATTTT	CASTDRHQPQHF
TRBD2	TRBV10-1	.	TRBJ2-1	TGCGCCAGCAGTGACGGGACTAGCGGGGGGGTAAATGAGCAGTTCTTC	CASSDGTSGGVNEQFF
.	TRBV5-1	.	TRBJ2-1	TGCGCCAGCAGCGAGGGGGACTCCTACAATGAGCAGTTCTTC	CASSEGDSYNEQFF
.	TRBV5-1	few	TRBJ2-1	TGCGCCAGCAGCTACGGGGGTGCTACCTACAATGAGCAGTTCTTC	CASSYGGATYNEQFF
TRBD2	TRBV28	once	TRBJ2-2	TGTGCCAGCAGTTTACTAGCGGGGGGTTCTACCGGGGAGCTGTTTTTT	CASSLLAGGSTGELFF
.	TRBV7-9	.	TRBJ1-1	TGTGCCAGCAGCTTAGTGACAGTTACAAATGAAGCTTTCTTT	CASSLVTVTNEAFF
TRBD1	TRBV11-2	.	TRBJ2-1	TGTGCCAGCAGCAGAACAGGGGGCGAGACCTACAATGAGCAGTTCTTC	CASSRTGGETYNEQFF
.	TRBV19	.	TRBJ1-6	TGTGCCAGTAGTATGGGACTCCCCTATAATTCACCCCTCCACTTT	CASSMGLPYNSPLHF
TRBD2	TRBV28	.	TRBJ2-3	TGTGCCAGCAGTCCCCAGCGGGGGAACACAGATACGCAGTATTTT	CASSPQRGNTDTQYF
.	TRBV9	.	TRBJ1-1	TGTGCCAGCAGCGTTTCAGGGGAGAACACTGAAGCTTTCTTT	CASSVSGENTEAFF
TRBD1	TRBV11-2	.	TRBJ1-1	TGTGCCAGCAGCAGGGGACAGGGGTTGACCACTGAAGCTTTCTTT	CASSRGQGLTTEAFF
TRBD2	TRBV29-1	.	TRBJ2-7	TGCAGCGTTGACGGGGGGGACCGGGGGCCTGGGCAGTACTTC	CSVDGGDRGPGQYF
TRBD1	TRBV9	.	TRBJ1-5	TGTGCCAGCAGCGTAGGGGGACAGAGCAATCAGCCCCAGCATTTT	CASSVGGQSNQPQHF
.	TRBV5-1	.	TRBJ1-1	TGCGCCAGCAGCTTGTACCGGGGAAGCACTGAAGCTTTCTTT	CASSLYRGSTEAFF
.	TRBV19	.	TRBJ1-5	TGTGCCAGTAGCACCGGGGGGGCCCAGCATTTT	CASSTGGAQHF
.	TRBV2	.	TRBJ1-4	TGTGCCAGCAGTGAAGTCGGTTGGGAGAATGAAAAACTGTTTTTT	CASSEVGWENEKLFF
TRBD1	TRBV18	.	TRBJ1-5	TGTGCCAGCTCGCCCGGGACAGGGGGTAATCAGCCCCAGCATTTT	CASSPGTGGNQPQHF
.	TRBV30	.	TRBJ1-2	TGTGCCTGGAGGACTGGCTATGGCTACACCTTC	CAWRTGYGYTF
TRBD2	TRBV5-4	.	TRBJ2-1	TGTGCCAGCAGCTTGGTTCGTCTAGCGGGGGGGCCCAGCTCCTACAATGAGCAGTTCTTC	CASSLVRLAGGPSSYNEQFF
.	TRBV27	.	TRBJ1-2	TGTGCCAGCAGTTTATCTGCAGGATGGGACTATGGCTACACCTTC	CASSLSAGWDYGYTF
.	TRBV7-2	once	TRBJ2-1	TGTGCCAGCAGCTTAGTTGGGGCCCTCAATGAGCAGTTCTTC	CASSLVGALNEQFF
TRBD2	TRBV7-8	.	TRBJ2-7	TGTGCCAGCAGCTTAGTAGCGGGGGGGCCTGAAGAGCAGTACTTC	CASSLVAGGPEEQYF
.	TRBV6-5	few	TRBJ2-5	TGTGCCAGCAGTCACTCCCCGGTGGAGACCCAGTACTTC	CASSHSPVETQYF
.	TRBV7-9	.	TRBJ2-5	TGTGCCAGCAACTTGGTGGGGGGGCCGGAGACCCAGTACTTC	CASNLVGGPETQYF
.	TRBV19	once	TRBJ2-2	TGTGCCAGTAGTGTCGTTAGGGGCGACGCCGGGGAGCTGTTTTTT	CASSVVRGDAGELFF
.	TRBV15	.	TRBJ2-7	TGTGCCACCAGCAGTCACTCCGACAGCTACGAGCAGTACTTC	CATSSHSDSYEQYF
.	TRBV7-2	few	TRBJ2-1	TGTGCCAGCAGCCTCCAGGTCGGCGATGAGCAGTTCTTC	CASSLQVGDEQFF
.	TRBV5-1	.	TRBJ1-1	TGCGCCAGCAGCCCTTTCAGGGTCGACACTGAAGCTTTCTTT	CASSPFRVDTEAFF
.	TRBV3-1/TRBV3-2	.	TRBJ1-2	TGTGCCAGCTTACAGGGCCCGGCGGGTGGCTACACCTTC	CASLQGPAGGYTF
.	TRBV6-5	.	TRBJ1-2	TGTGCCAGCAGTTACCTGGGAGAGTTTAACTATGGCTACACCTTC	CASSYLGEFNYGYTF
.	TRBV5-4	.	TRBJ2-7	TGTGCCAGCAGCTTGCTCATAGACTCCTACGAGCAGTACTTC	CASSLLIDSYEQYF
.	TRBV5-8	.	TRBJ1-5	TGTGCCAGCACGCTCAGTGGACTTAGCAATCAGCCCCAGCATTTT	CASTLSGLSNQPQHF
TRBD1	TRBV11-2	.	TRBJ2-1	TGTGCCAGCAGCCAGGGGGACCTAGGGGAGCAGTTCTTC	CASSQGDLGEQFF
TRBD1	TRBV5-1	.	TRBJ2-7	TGCGCCAGCCATTGGGCAACAGGGGCCTACGAGCAGTACTTC	CASHWATGAYEQYF
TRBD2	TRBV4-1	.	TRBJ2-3	TGCGCCAGCAGATATAGGCTAGCGGGGGGGATTGGGGCAGATACGCAGTATTTT	CASRYRLAGGIGADTQYF
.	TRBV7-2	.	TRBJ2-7	TGTGCCAGCAGCTTAGGTCGGGGATACGAGCAGTACTTC	CASSLGRGYEQYF
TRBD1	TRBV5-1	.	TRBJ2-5	TGCGCCAGCAGAATCGGACAGGGGGCGTCGGCGACCCAGTACTTC	CASRIGQGASATQYF
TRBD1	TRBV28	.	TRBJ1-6	TGTGCCAGCAGTCGGACAGGAAGCTCCTATAATTCACCCCTCCACTTT	CASSRTGSSYNSPLHF
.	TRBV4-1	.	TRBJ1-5	TGCGCCAGCAGCCAAGACGGAGGGTCTATTCGGGGCAATCAGCCCCAGCATTTT	CASSQDGGSIRGNQPQHF
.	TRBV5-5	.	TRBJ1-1	TGTGCCAGCAGCACATTGAACACTGAAGCTTTCTTT	CASSTLNTEAFF
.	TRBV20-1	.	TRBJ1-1	TGCAGTGCGGGCGGAGGTAACTGGGCTTTCTTT	CSAGGGNWAFF
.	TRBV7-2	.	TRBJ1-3	TGTGCCAGCAGCTTCCAGAAGAACACCATATATTTT	CASSFQKNTIYF
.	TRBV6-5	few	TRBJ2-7	TGTGCCAGCAGCAGGGTCGGGGGTATAAGCGAGCAGTACTTC	CASSRVGGISEQYF
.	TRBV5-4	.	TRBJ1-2	TGTGCCAGCAGCCTGCGCAGGGGTTTTAACTATGGCTACACCTTC	CASSLRRGFNYGYTF